The 10 T cell receptor beta chains given below trace back to one sample, sequenced in a study of spatial heterogeneity in lung cancer. Time point in this sample: sample taken at primary tumor resection. TCRdb called the 5' RACE reads again in MiXCR, with one record for every CDR3 protein. The data hold 20,000 to 25,000 distinct CDR3 sequences, with over 3% observed a single time. The material was PBMCs, obtained at surgery. These receptors were taken from a female donor with early-stage non-small cell lung cancer.

There are a few counts of this clonotype. This chain links TRBV19 with TRBJ2-2; D call uncertain. The CDR3 length is 15 residues. Germline CDR1 is LNHDA and CDR2 is SQIVND (reference sequence). Trimming shortened V by 7 bases and J by 2 bases, and 14 bases separated the two germline ends. CDR3 sequence reads: CASKIGPANTGELFF. CDR3 in DNA: TGTGCCAGTAAGATTGGACCGGCAAACACCGGGGAGCTGTTTTTT.

Ten or more counts support this clonotype. The chain employs TRBV27 and TRBJ1-3, with D possibly TRBD1 on 6 matching bases. Trimming removed 4 bases at V and 4 bases at J, with 8 bases between. Germline-derived CDR1 and CDR2 are MNHEY and SMNVEV (reference sequence). This CDR3 spans 13 amino acids. The CDR3 region is CASSYRAGNTIYF. The CDR3 region has the DNA TGTGCCAGCAGTTACAGGGCCGGAAACACCATATATTTT.

In this sample, this clonotype turned up a few times. V gene TRBV19 combines with J gene TRBJ2-7; tentative D call: TRBD1 (6 bases). The CDR3 consists of 15 residues. The V end was cut by 7 bases, the J end by 4 bases, with 20 bases between. Germline V gives CDR1 LNHDA, CDR2 SQIVND (reference sequence). CDR3 coding DNA: TGTGCCAGTAAGAGCTCCCCGACAGGTTTGTACGAGCAGTACTTC. Translating it yields CASKSSPTGLYEQYF.

This clonotype appeared many times. The chain recombines TRBV2 with TRBJ2-1; 7 bases align to TRBD2. Germline trimming cut 7 bases from V and 6 bases from J; bases unmatched to any gene: 12. CDR1 is SNHLY, CDR2 FYNNEI, per germline. CDR3 length equals 15 residues. The CDR3 DNA is TGTGCCAGCATCATAGGGACTACTCCTATCAATGAGCAGTTCTTC. This translates into CASIIGTTPINEQFF.

V usage is TRBV27 and J usage is TRBJ2-3; 12 positions match TRBD2. CDR3 length: 16 amino acids. Germline trimming cut 5 bases from V and 5 bases from J; bases unmatched to any gene: 8. Germline V gene lookup returns CDR1 MNHEY and CDR2 SMNVEV (reference sequence). Here the CDR3 reads CASSQTSGSVQDTQYF. The CDR3 DNA reads as TGTGCCAGCAGTCAGACTAGCGGGAGTGTTCAAGATACGCAGTATTTT.

This clonotype was counted at least ten times. This sequence joins TRBV29-1 and TRBJ2-3, with 13 nucleotides matching TRBD2. The germline CDR1 and CDR2 sequences are SQVTM and ANQGSEA. V shed 1 base, J shed 4 bases, and the junction held 8 bases outside the gene matches. The CDR3 contains 17 residues. The CDR3 coding sequence is TGCAGCGTTGAAGGGACTAGCGGGAGCTTACGAGCAGATACGCAGTATTTT. This translates into CSVEGTSGSLRADTQYF.

Ten or more counts support this clonotype. The chain combines TRBV19 with TRBJ2-2, with a tentative D call TRBD1 (6 bases). Germline V gives CDR1 LNHDA, CDR2 SQIVND (reference sequence). The CDR3 contains 16 residues. V was trimmed by 6 bases and J by 6 bases, leaving 20 bases between them. CDR3 in amino acids: CASSWGLTMNAGELFF. DNA for the CDR3: TGTGCCAGTAGCTGGGGGCTAACCATGAATGCCGGGGAGCTGTTTTTT.

V usage is TRBV7-9 and J usage is TRBJ2-5; D unclear. The CDR3 has 13 amino acids. V shed 1 base and J shed 4 bases, with 7 bases lying between them. The germline V gene encodes CDR1 SEHNR and CDR2 FQNEAQ (reference sequence). CDR3 sequence: CASSLGLGETQYF. CDR3 DNA: TGTGCCAGCAGCTTAGGATTAGGAGAGACCCAGTACTTC.

The sample holds many counts of this clonotype. The chain employs TRBV20-1 and TRBJ1-1, with D perhaps TRBD1 (5 bases). Per germline, CDR1 DFQATT and CDR2 SNEGSKA (reference sequence). This CDR3 is built from 13 residues. V was trimmed by 3 bases and J by 10 bases, leaving 18 bases between them. The CDR3 sequence is CSASRRDLKGAFF. Written as DNA, the CDR3 is TGCAGTGCTAGTCGCAGGGACTTGAAGGGAGCTTTCTTT.

In its sample, this clonotype was seen many times. The chain employs TRBV12-3 or TRBV12-4 and TRBJ1-2; maybe TRBD1 (6 bases). V was pared by 2 bases and J by 8 bases, with 12 bases between. The CDR3 is 13 amino acids. CDR3: CASSLLGAGGYTF. CDR3 coding DNA: TGTGCCAGCAGTTTACTGGGGGCGGGGGGCTACACCTTC.